Listed below are T cell receptor beta chains from one sample, sequenced in a study of T cell repertoires in cytomegalovirus infection. TCRdb recomputed calls from the reads with MiXCR, one row per CDR3 protein. The sample lists 51,000 or so distinct CDR3 sequences, about 20% occurring once. These receptors have no identified antigens. This sample comprised CD8+ T cells from cultured PBMCs, obtained from culture after CMV antigen stimulation. The receptors originated from a human donor in good health (CMV status not recorded). Some clones in this sample may be carry-over from other donors' samples. CDR3s include the opening cysteine and the closing phenylalanine or tryptophan. The D gene is left open where the match is weak.

d_call v_call cdr3_aa
. TRBV7-2 CASSFFPPSNAYNEQFF
TRBD2 TRBV12-3/TRBV12-4 CASSFLRGGVQETQYF
. TRBV12-3/TRBV12-4 CASSFEGPYTEAFF
. TRBV27 CASSPPPVGPGYEKLFF
TRBD1 TRBV5-6 CASSHNRGRLNTEAFF
. TRBV5-5 CASRRDAREAFF
. TRBV12-3/TRBV12-4 CASSLVGAEYEQYF
. TRBV19 CASLRANTGELFF
. TRBV7-9 CASSAAQGPLHF
. TRBV7-2 CASSLTSYKADTQYF
. TRBV7-2 CASSPLSGWEVTGELFF
. TRBV7-6 CASSPRDLREEKLFF
. TRBV6-2/TRBV6-3 CASSYRGQGRGKLFF
. TRBV6-1 CASSESGAFSEAFF
. TRBV9 CASSVGEFQPQHF
. TRBV6-5 CASSYGEGMNTEAFF
TRBD2 TRBV7-6 CASSLDGGAGANVLTF
. TRBV12-3/TRBV12-4 CASAQRAGRENTIYF
. TRBV12-3/TRBV12-4 CASVGTPNTEAFF
. TRBV7-9 CASSEGGIYGYTF
. TRBV7-9 CASSVVLTEAFF
. TRBV27 CASSPSGIRNTIYF
TRBD1 TRBV7-8 CASSLRGQGGFTDTQYF
TRBD1 TRBV7-6 CASSLLRGQGAQSWGEQYF
. TRBV11-2 CASSLGRTYEQYF
. TRBV7-2 CASSLSRGPYEQYF
TRBD1 TRBV7-9 CASSPPRGTGAVRDTQYF
. TRBV7-2 CASMLVGRINSPLHF
. TRBV7-9 CASSSGSALYEQYF
. TRBV7-8 CASSLAGWASANEQFF
TRBD1 TRBV4-3 CASSQLSGTGGRRNTEAFF
. TRBV7-2 CASSLDVSYYTGELFF
TRBD1 TRBV13 CASSMGQNNYYEQYF
. TRBV18 CASSPTGTLSYNEQFF
. TRBV12-3/TRBV12-4 CASGMTPSGYGYTF
. TRBV2 CASSSRQNPNTEAFF
TRBD2 TRBV7-2 CASSHPRKLAGRRGETQYF
. TRBV12-5 CASVGGGELFF
. TRBV6-2/TRBV6-3 CASSYSGSSYNEQFF
. TRBV4-2 CASSQEQTSTVTQYF
. TRBV7-2 CASRYPGSLNTEAFF